This TCR beta chain emerged from a study of T cell changes during pregnancy in multiple sclerosis. Data came from immunoSEQ multiplex PCR; TCRdb stores just in-frame clones and leaves some out. The repertoire holds more than 35,000 clones, approximately 94% seen once, with about 0.39% in the top ten. Germline CDR1 and CDR2: SEHNR and FQNEAQ (reference sequence). The CDR3 extends over 15 amino acids. The ends were cut back, 2 bases at V and 2 bases at J, with 12 bases in the middle. The V gene is TRBV7-9, the J gene TRBJ2-5; the D gene is possibly TRBD2 (6 bases). The specimen comprised CD4+ T cells from peripheral blood mononuclear cells, sampled in the second trimester of pregnancy. This clonotype was sampled from a female donor with multiple sclerosis, enrolled in a pregnancy study. This chain's CDR3 is CASSLKASAQETQYF. In DNA, the CDR3 is TGTGCCAGCAGCTTAAAAGCTAGCGCTCAAGAGACCCAGTACTTC.